The 15 T cell receptor beta chains in this list originate from one sample, sequenced in a study of T cell clonotyping in hematopoietic cell transplantation. Using immunoSEQ multiplex PCR, the repertoire was profiled, and TCRdb retains in-frame clones only, with some absent. The sample lists several thousand clones, roughly 88% occurring once. Specimen: peripheral blood mononuclear cells. The receptors stem from a middle-aged man in good health. Some clones in this sample may be carry-over from other donors' samples.

The genes are TRBV5-4 and TRBJ1-6, with D tentatively TRBD1 (5 bases). The V and J ends lost 4 bases and 11 bases respectively, with 22 bases between them. Germline CDR1 is SGHNT and CDR2 is YYREEE (reference sequence). This CDR3 has 16 amino acids. CDR3 region: CASSLTGTSFSPPLHF. In DNA, the CDR3 is TGTGCCAGCAGCCTAACCGGGACCTCCTTTTCGCCACCCCTCCACTTT.

The J gene is TRBJ1-1, the V gene TRBV5-4; D is ambiguous. The germline V gene encodes CDR1 SGHNT and CDR2 YYREEE (reference sequence). CDR3 length: 14 residues. Trimming shortened V by 0 bases and J by 10 bases, and 16 bases separated the two germline ends. The CDR3 DNA is TGTGCCAGCAGCTTGGAGGAGGGTTTGGGTGGAGCTTTCTTT. It yields the protein CASSLEEGLGGAFF.

V is TRBV19 and J is TRBJ1-1; 7 bases are a match to TRBD1. The CDR3 is 18 amino acids. Germline CDR1 and CDR2: LNHDA and SQIVND (reference sequence). The J segment lost 6 bases and the V segment lost 4 bases, leaving 20 bases of the junction unmatched. In DNA, the CDR3 is TGTGCCAGTAGTAGCTTAAACCGGGACAGCAGGGGGGCCTCTGAAGCTTTCTTT. Amino acids: CASSSLNRDSRGASEAFF.

This chain connects TRBV5-1 to TRBJ1-1, with 8 bases that match TRBD1. J lost 0 bases, V lost 2 bases, and 6 bases had no gene match. The CDR3 runs to 16 residues. CDR1 and CDR2 (germline): SGHRS, YFSETQ. The CDR3 DNA sequence: TGCGCCAGCAGCTTCGGACAGGGTCCCTTGAACACTGAAGCTTTCTTT. Residues: CASSFGQGPLNTEAFF. The full variable domain, rest sourced from reference TRBV5-1 and TRBJ1-1, is KAGVTQTPRYLIKTRGQQVTLSCSPISGHRSVSWYQQTPGQGLQFLFEYFSETQRNKGNFPGRFSGRQFSNSRSEMNVSTLELGDSALYLCASSFGQGPLNTEAFFGQGTRLTVV.

The chain couples TRBV9 to TRBJ2-2, with D unclear. V lost 4 bases and J lost 7, with 5 bases in between. CDR3 length equals 11 residues. Germline values: CDR1 SGDLS, CDR2 YYNGEE. This chain's CDR3 is CASSLYGELFF. The CDR3 coding sequence is TGTGCCAGCAGCCTGTACGGGGAGCTGTTTTTT.

V gene TRBV2 combines with J gene TRBJ2-3; 11 bases agree with TRBD2. The V segment lost 3 bases and the J segment 7 bases; nucleotides outside the gene matches: 3. Germline V CDR1 and CDR2: SNHLY, FYNNEI. CDR3 length: 14 amino acids. CDR3 protein: CASSDSGGANTQYF. The CDR3 coding sequence is TGTGCCAGCAGTGATAGCGGGGGGGCAAATACGCAGTATTTT.

About this clone: The same CDR3 also results from other DNA sequences found in this sample. This chain connects TRBV5-1 to TRBJ1-1; possible D gene TRBD1, 6 bases. The germline V gene encodes CDR1 SGHRS and CDR2 YFSETQ. This CDR3 has 13 amino acids. Trimming pared 5 bases from V and 1 base from J, leaving 9 bases between. This CDR3 reads CASRGGENTEAFF. In DNA form, the CDR3 reads TGCGCCAGCAGAGGGGGGGAGAACACTGAAGCTTTCTTT.

The chain joins TRBV5-8 to TRBJ1-2; D is unclear. Trimming removed 1 base from V and 7 bases from J, with 11 bases in between. The germline V gene has CDR1 SGHTS and CDR2 YDEGEE. The CDR3 runs to 13 residues. CDR3 bases: TGTGCCAGCAGCTTGTTCTGGGATCCTGGCTACACCTTC. It codes for CASSLFWDPGYTF.

The genes are TRBV25-1 and TRBJ1-1; TRBD1 might be the D (5 bases). Looked up from germline, CDR1 is MGHDK and CDR2 is SYGVNS. This CDR3 is 14 amino acids long. Deletions cut 8 bases from V and 1 base from J, with 14 bases between. CDR3 bases: TGTGCCAGCCCGGTGGGGCTTCCGAACACTGAAGCTTTCTTT. Translation: CASPVGLPNTEAFF. Supplemented by reference TRBV25-1 and TRBJ1-1, the full variable domain reads EADIYQTPRYLVIGTGKKITLECSQTMGHDKMYWYQQDPGMELHLIHYSYGVNSTEKGDLSSESTVSRIRTEHFPLTLESARPSHTSQYLCASPVGLPNTEAFFGQGTRLTVV.

The gene calls are TRBV10-1 and TRBJ2-1; D is undetermined. V was trimmed by 8 bases and J by 3 bases, leaving 11 bases between them. This CDR3 spans 13 amino acids. Germline V gene sequence: CDR1 WNHNN, CDR2 SYGVQD (reference sequence). The CDR3 sequence is CASPGRFYNEQFF. DNA for the CDR3: TGCGCCAGCCCTGGCAGATTCTACAATGAGCAGTTCTTC.

The CDR3 spells CASRLYEINTEAFF. CDR3 sequence (DNA): TGTGCCAGCAGGCTCTACGAGATAAACACTGAAGCTTTCTTT. The V gene is TRBV6-1, the J gene TRBJ1-1; no reliable D call. From germline, CDR1 is MNHNS and CDR2 SASEGT. This CDR3 is built from 14 residues. Trimming removed 6 bases at V and 2 bases at J, with 13 bases between.

This chain links TRBV7-9 with TRBJ1-4; 7 nucleotides match TRBD1. V was pared by 5 bases and J by 7 bases, with 7 bases of the junction left unmatched. CDR1 SEHNR and CDR2 FQNEAQ come from the germline V gene (reference sequence). The CDR3 loop spans 14 amino acids. CDR3 coding DNA: TGTGCCAGCAGCCTACAGGGGTGGAGTGAAAAACTGTTTTTT. Translated, it gives CASSLQGWSEKLFF. Based on the CDR3 plus reference TRBV7-9 and TRBJ1-4, the full variable domain is DTGVSQNPRHKITKRGQNVTFRCDPISEHNRLYWYRQTLGQGPEFLTYFQNEAQLEKSRLLSDRFSAERPKGSFSTLEIQRTEQGDSAMYLCASSLQGWSEKLFFGSGTQLSVL.

V gene TRBV7-2 combines with J gene TRBJ1-5; D unclear. Between the trimmed V and J ends, which lost 4 bases and 6 bases, there was a span of 10 bases. CDR3 size: 13 residues. CDR1 SGHTA and CDR2 FQGNSA come from the germline V gene. Written as DNA, the CDR3 is TGTGCCAGCAGCTCCGGGCGTTTTCAGCCCCAGCATTTT. This translates into CASSSGRFQPQHF.

V and J are TRBV7-9 and TRBJ2-1; TRBD2 might be the D (7 bases). The CDR3 is 17 amino acids. V shed 1 base and J shed 0 bases, with 13 bases lying between them. Germline V gives CDR1 SEHNR, CDR2 FQNEAQ (reference sequence). CDR3 protein: CASSLVGGEISYNEQFF. CDR3 DNA sequence: TGTGCCAGCAGCTTAGTAGGGGGGGAAATCTCCTACAATGAGCAGTTCTTC.

J is TRBJ1-2 and V is TRBV6-5; 9 bases line up with TRBD1. Per the germline V gene, CDR1 is MNHEY and CDR2 is SVGAGI. With 5 bases clipped from V and 4 bases from J, the junction kept 5 bases outside the gene matches. The CDR3 totals 14 residues. The CDR3 here is CASSRDRVAYGYTF. The DNA for the CDR3 is TGTGCCAGCAGTAGGGACAGGGTTGCCTATGGCTACACCTTC.